These T cell receptor beta chains were read from a single sample in a study of T cells after yellow fever vaccination. In TCRdb, the 5' RACE reads were re-called with MiXCR into one record per CDR3 protein. Of over 20,000 distinct CDR3 sequences in the sample, about 5.5% were seen once. The sequencing here drew on PBMCs, either bulk or a sorted T-cell subset (CD4+, CD8+, memory, or dextramer-sorted; not recorded which), taken 15 days after the yellow fever booster vaccination. All receptors come from a young man who received the YFV17D yellow fever vaccine. The CDR3 runs from the conserved cysteine through the conserved F or W. A D gene is named only where the DNA matches it firmly. The size entry is marked missing in some rows and otherwise reads once, few, many or a size class.

cdr3_length d_call j_call clone_size v_call cdr3_aa cdr3_nt
15 TRBD2 TRBJ2-2 many TRBV7-2 CASSSSGSNTGELFF TGTGCCAGCAGCTCCAGCGGGAGCAACACCGGGGAGCTGTTTTTT
16 TRBD1 TRBJ1-4 . TRBV4-3 CASSSHPTGTNEKLFF TGCGCCAGCAGCTCCCACCCGACAGGGACTAATGAAAAACTGTTTTTT
16 TRBD2 TRBJ2-1 many TRBV20-1 CSAKGLAGVPYNEQFF TGCAGTGCCAAGGGACTAGCGGGAGTACCCTACAATGAGCAGTTCTTC
14 . TRBJ2-7 many TRBV4-3 CASSQAGSGYEQYF TGCGCCAGCAGCCAGGCGGGATCCGGCTACGAGCAGTACTTC
14 . TRBJ1-5 many TRBV20-1 CSARDPRGGQPQHF TGCAGTGCTAGAGATCCCAGGGGAGGACAGCCCCAGCATTTT
16 . TRBJ2-3 many TRBV7-2 CASSLDIATSTDTQYF TGTGCCAGCAGCTTAGACATCGCCACTAGCACAGATACGCAGTATTTT
16 TRBD2 TRBJ2-7 many TRBV7-2 CASTSAGGSTRYEQYF TGTGCCAGCACCTCAGCTGGCGGGAGCACCCGGTACGAGCAGTACTTC
17 TRBD2 TRBJ2-3 many TRBV7-9 CASSSLTSGSGPDTQYF TGTGCCAGCAGCTCCTTGACTAGCGGGAGCGGTCCAGATACGCAGTATTTT
12 . TRBJ2-1 many TRBV7-9 CASSQGGRGQFF TGTGCCAGCAGCCAAGGGGGGAGGGGGCAGTTCTTC
16 . TRBJ1-5 many TRBV4-3 CASSQDKGQGSSPQHF TGCGCCAGCAGCCAAGATAAGGGGCAGGGGAGCTCGCCCCAGCATTTT
14 . TRBJ1-2 many TRBV7-9 CASSLSSGNYGYTF TGTGCCAGCAGCTTATCTTCCGGGAACTATGGCTACACCTTC
17 . TRBJ2-7 many TRBV5-6 CASSLATRPNIRYEQYF TGTGCCAGCAGCTTGGCCACCCGCCCCAATATAAGATACGAGCAGTACTTC
14 TRBD1 TRBJ2-3 many TRBV10-3 CAITKTGATDTQYF TGTGCCATCACCAAGACAGGGGCCACAGATACGCAGTATTTT
15 . TRBJ1-6 many TRBV7-2 CASSLGPHSRTTLHF TGTGCCAGCAGCTTAGGTCCCCACTCAAGGACCACCCTCCACTTT
16 . TRBJ2-1 many TRBV4-1 CASSQAYGRDIKEQFF TGCGCCAGCAGCCAAGCCTACGGGCGGGATATTAAGGAGCAGTTCTTC
17 . TRBJ2-1 many TRBV5-1 CASSLVPRDRAYNEQFF TGCGCCAGCAGCTTGGTCCCTCGGGACCGGGCGTACAATGAGCAGTTCTTC
17 . TRBJ2-7 many TRBV7-2 CASSLARSRRRIDEQYF TGTGCCAGCAGCTTAGCCCGGAGCCGGAGGAGGATCGACGAGCAGTACTTC
17 TRBD2 TRBJ2-1 many TRBV7-9 CASSSGRLAMSYNEQFF TGTGCCAGCAGCTCCGGAAGACTAGCAATGAGCTACAATGAGCAGTTCTTC
17 . TRBJ2-1 many TRBV7-2 CASSALSRGQNYNEQFF TGTGCCAGCAGCGCTCTCAGCCGAGGACAAAACTACAATGAGCAGTTCTTC
12 . TRBJ2-7 many TRBV6-6 CATSRDSYEQYF TGTGCCACCTCCAGGGATTCCTACGAGCAGTACTTC
16 . TRBJ2-5 many TRBV11-2 CASSLSVPRTQETQYF TGTGCCAGCAGCTTATCGGTCCCCAGGACCCAAGAGACCCAGTACTTC
11 . TRBJ2-7 many TRBV20-1 CSARDIGAGYF TGCAGTGCTAGAGATATAGGTGCGGGGTACTTC
12 TRBD2 TRBJ2-1 many TRBV20-1 CSALAGVSEQFF TGCAGTGCTCTAGCGGGAGTTTCTGAGCAGTTCTTC
15 TRBD1 TRBJ1-5 many TRBV7-2 CASSLGQGHNQPQHF TGTGCCAGCAGCTTAGGACAGGGTCACAATCAGCCCCAGCATTTT